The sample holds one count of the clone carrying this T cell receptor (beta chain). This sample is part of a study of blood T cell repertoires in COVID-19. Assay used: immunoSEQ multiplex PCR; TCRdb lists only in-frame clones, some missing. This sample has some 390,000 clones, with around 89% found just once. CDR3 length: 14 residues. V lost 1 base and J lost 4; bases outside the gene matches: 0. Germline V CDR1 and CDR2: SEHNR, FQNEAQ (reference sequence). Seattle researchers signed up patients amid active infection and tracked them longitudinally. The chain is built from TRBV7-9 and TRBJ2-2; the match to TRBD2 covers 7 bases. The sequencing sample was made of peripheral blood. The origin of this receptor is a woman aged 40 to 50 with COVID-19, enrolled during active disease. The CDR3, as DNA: TGTGCCAGCAGCTTAGGGGGGGGCACCGGGGAGCTGTTTTTT. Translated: CASSLGGGTGELFF.